These 9 T cell receptor beta chains came from one sample sequenced in a study of CD4 T cells in relation to SARS-CoV-2 and coronaviruses. Antigens of these TCRs are unknown. Unexposed donor CD4+ T cells date from about 2010-2018, before the COVID-19 pandemic. The cells were cultured for under 13 days before CD4+ T cells were isolated. The protocol was immunoSEQ multiplex PCR, while the TCRdb copy is restricted to in-frame clones and leaves out a portion. Of more than 15,000 clones listed, around 75% are singletons. The sequenced material came from CD4+ T cells from PBMCs, cultured in vitro. The receptors were sampled from a human donor in good health.

This rearrangement joins TRBV25-1 to TRBJ2-7; tentatively, D is TRBD2 (7 bases). Trimming pared 7 bases from V and 3 bases from J, leaving 16 bases between. Germline V lookup: CDR1 MGHDK, CDR2 SYGVNS. The CDR3 is 14 residues long. CDR3 region: CASTAPGGYYEQYF. CDR3 bases: TGTGCCAGCACCGCCCCGGGGGGCTACTACGAGCAGTACTTC.

This sequence joins TRBV7-8 and TRBJ2-3; D uncertain. Trimming took 5 bases from V and 0 from J, leaving 6 bases between them. Per germline, CDR1 SGHVS and CDR2 FQNEAQ. The CDR3 contains 13 residues. The CDR3 region is CASSQGSTDTQYF. CDR3 bases: TGTGCCAGCAGCCAAGGGAGCACAGATACGCAGTATTTT.

The chain joins TRBV5-1 to TRBJ1-2, with a tentative D call TRBD1 (6 bases). This CDR3 has 14 amino acids. Germline V CDR1 and CDR2: SGHRS, YFSETQ. Between the trimmed V and J ends, which lost 5 bases and 7 bases, there was a span of 18 bases. CDR3 DNA sequence: TGCGCCAGCAGGCGAGACAGGTCCCCTGGTGGCTACACCTTC. Translating gives CASRRDRSPGGYTF.

This clone occurred a few times. The chain combines TRBV6-5 with TRBJ2-1; D may correspond to TRBD1 or TRBD2 (5 bases each). The CDR3 totals 14 residues. Germline V gene sequence: CDR1 MNHEY, CDR2 SVGAGI. Trimming took 4 bases from V and 8 from J, leaving 15 bases between them. CDR3 DNA: TGTGCCAGCAGTTCCCTAGAGGGGATCGATGAGCAGTTCTTC. This encodes CASSSLEGIDEQFF.

The chain recombines TRBV14 with TRBJ2-7, with 10 bases lining up with TRBD1. CDR3 length: 16 amino acids. Trimming at V came to 4 bases and at J to 2 bases, leaving 8 bases not matched to a gene. Germline-derived CDR1 and CDR2 are SGHDN and FVKESK. The CDR3 DNA is TGTGCCAGCAGCCCCGGGACAGGGGTCCTCACCTACGAGCAGTACTTC. Its protein is CASSPGTGVLTYEQYF.

The V call is TRBV12-3 or TRBV12-4, the J call TRBJ2-7, with D uncertain. The V end lost 5 bases, the J end lost 3 bases, and 5 bases lay between the germline ends. This CDR3 region has 11 residues. DNA of the CDR3: TGTGCCAGCAGTCGCTACTACGAGCAGTACTTC. Translation: CASSRYYEQYF.

This clone was detected once. Written as DNA, the CDR3 is TGTGCCATCAGTGAGTTCCCCGGGACAGACCCGCAGGGAACGCAGTATTTT. It codes for CAISEFPGTDPQGTQYF. The rearrangement links TRBV10-3 to TRBJ2-3, with 7 bases that match TRBD1. With V trimmed by 1 base and J by 9 bases, 16 bases remained unmatched. The length of the CDR3 is 17 residues. Per germline, CDR1 ENHRY and CDR2 SYGVKD.

This clone occurred once. The chain combines TRBV6-5 with TRBJ2-7; 8 bases line up with TRBD1. Germline V gives CDR1 MNHEY, CDR2 SVGAGI. With V trimmed by 7 bases and J by 4 bases, 0 bases remained unmatched. This CDR3 region has 11 residues. The CDR3 nucleotides read TGTGCCAGCAACAGGGGGTACGAGCAGTACTTC. Translating gives CASNRGYEQYF.

The chain employs TRBV5-4 and TRBJ1-5, with 7 bases fitting TRBD1. The junction had 5 bases not matched to a gene; V was cut back by 0 bases and J by 5 bases. The length of the CDR3 is 15 residues. The germline CDR1 and CDR2 sequences are SGHNT and YYREEE (reference sequence). CDR3 residues: CASSLGRGLDQPQHF. In nucleotides, the CDR3 is TGTGCCAGCAGCTTGGGTAGGGGGCTCGATCAGCCCCAGCATTTT.